This TCR beta chain was captured by sequencing in a study of T cells in Graves' hyperthyroidism and ophthalmopathy (dated 2019 in TCRdb). Concerning the study at large: Peripheral blood was collected at initial diagnosis, before any treatment. Once sampling was done, hyperthyroidism patients were given methimazole at a starting dose of 30 mg daily, whereas ophthalmopathy patients were given high-dose intravenous methylprednisolone. Prospective prediction of ophthalmopathy was tested in an independent validation cohort consisting of 18 hyperthyroidism patients and around 17 patients who later progressed to ophthalmopathy. TCR Vbeta CDR3 sequencing of 120 to 150 peripheral blood samples (approximately 44 ophthalmopathy, 75 hyperthyroidism and about 17 progressor patients) is reported in the paper. A discovery cohort of about 100 patients, about 40 with Graves' ophthalmopathy and about 58 with stable Graves' hyperthyroidism, was used to find distinguishing TCR V-J signatures. For training and testing, the 80 to 100 patients in the discovery cohort were randomly divided in a 7:3 ratio. The study also compared thyroid tissue and blood T-cell repertoires from several Graves' hyperthyroidism patients.

This clonotype was counted at least ten times. Its antigen is unknown. It has no much larger one-base neighbor in the sample; base qualities were not kept. The TCR beta CDR3 regions were amplified from the RNA transcripts. The first round of RT-PCR for the TCR CDR3 was performed with the HTBI primer set and the Qiagen OneStep RT-PCR kit. Libraries were constructed in a second round of multiplex PCR, after which size selection and purification were carried out. Sequencing of the libraries was done on an Illumina HiSeq2000 using paired-end 100 bp reads. The authors' analysis ran thus. SOAPnuke was used to process the raw data, with reads discarded if the reads contained adapters or uncalled bases, had a mean Phred below 15, or lacked an exact constant-primer or identifier match. COPE v1.2.5 was used to merge the high-quality paired reads, and each unique nucleotide sequence was defined as a clonotype. MiTCR v1.1 was used to align clonotypes to the IMGT TRBV, TRBD and TRBJ reference segments. The analysis included only V-J combinations with a frequency above 0.0001, which together covered about 99% of the repertoires. The TCS score was defined as the ratio of F50 (clonal expansion) to E x V (chaos), calculated using BLOSUM62-based TCRdist between CDR3 peptides within each V-J. Welch's t-statistics and random forest reduced several hundred V-J features to some 14, which were used in a naive Bayes classifier (R e1071). TCRdb cleaned the public reads at Q25 with fastp, built clones with MiXCR and kept in-frame beta chains. Every entry covers one CDR3 protein and lists the most common genes and DNA from its rows. TCRdb's processing, not the authors', yielded these V and J calls. Counted in this sample were fewer than 500,000 distinct CDR3 sequences; roughly 15% of them appeared once. Around 13% of the sample is in the top ten clones.

The paper's findings and limits, for the study overall: No statistical method was used to fix the sample size in advance, and group allocation was not hidden from the investigators. A model built on a 13 V-J signature distinguished ophthalmopathy from stable hyperthyroidism, reaching about 88% sensitivity and around 81% specificity in cross-validation and 80%/75% in testing. Most expanded thyroid clonotypes (frequency above 0.001) were also found in blood, which suggests that blood repertoires may mirror thyroid immune responses. In validation, the model predicted progression to ophthalmopathy with around 71% sensitivity and approximately 72% specificity, a median of around six months before onset.

Trimming accounts for 0 bases at V and 6 bases at J, while the number of junction bases matched to no gene is 11. The CDR3 measures 17 amino acids from cysteine to phenylalanine. Here the CDR3 DNA is all that survives: 51 bases in frame from base 1. Looking up the germline V gene yields CDR1 MNHEY and CDR2 SVGAGI. Ophthalmopathy patients had moderately to severely active disease, with a Clinical Activity Score of 3 or more, a NOSPECS grade of 4 or more, and a disease duration of less than 3 months. Any patient with an uncontrolled infection, another autoimmune disease, pregnancy or lactation was excluded. Diagnoses relied on clinical symptoms, serum thyroxine and TRAb, thyroid ultrasound and orbital computed tomography. PBMCs were separated from under 12 ml of fresh peripheral blood using Ficoll-Paque density gradient centrifugation. Total RNA was extracted with Trizol reagent, and quality was checked on an Agilent 2100 Bioanalyzer.

Sequencing was carried out using blood. This receptor chain uses TRBV6-5 and TRBJ2-7; 10 central bases correspond to TRBD2. The TCR comes from a man younger than 35 with Graves' ophthalmopathy. The CDR3 is CASSYSSSSGSLFEQYF. The DNA sequence is given as TGTGCCAGCAGTTACTCGAGTTCTAGCGGGAGCCTTTTCGAGCAGTACTTC.